This T cell receptor (beta chain) was documented in a study of tumor and adjacent non-tumor tissue in lung cancer. At the level of the study: The cohort had roughly 11 adenocarcinoma, 2 squamous cell and 1 small cell patients.

The template was RNA from unsorted bulk tissue. The library came from three nested PCR rounds adapted from ARM-PCR protocols. TCRdb reprocessed the multiplex PCR reads via MiXCR and lists one record per CDR3 protein. In the table there are 100,000 to 150,000 distinct CDR3 sequences, approximately 66% of which are singletons. This sequence originates from a man aged 25-45 years with non-small cell lung cancer. What was sequenced was lung tumor tissue.

CDR3 in amino acids: CASRGGGLGETQYF. Here the CDR3 DNA reads TGTGCCAGCAGGGGAGGCGGCCTGGGAGAGACCCAGTACTTC. The chain recombines TRBV6-5 with TRBJ2-5; possibly TRBD2 for D (6 bases). The CDR3 contains 14 residues. In germline, CDR1 is MNHEY, CDR2 SVGAGI. V was shortened by 6 bases and J by 4 bases, with 15 bases between the two germline ends.